One sample yielded the 32 T cell receptor beta chains listed below, sequenced in a study of blood T cell repertoires in COVID-19. Only in-frame clones appear in the TCRdb table, and some are missing; sequencing was by immunoSEQ multiplex PCR. The sample has 250,000 or so clones, approximately 90% seen once. Sample: PBMCs or T cells enriched from blood (not recorded which). The receptors derive from a man aged 35-49 years who had been exposed to COVID-19.

V usage is TRBV30 and J usage is TRBJ2-4; D is possibly TRBD1 (6 bases). This CDR3 is 16 amino acids long. V lost 8 bases to trimming and J lost 0 bases, with 20 bases between them. Germline CDR1 is GTSNPN and CDR2 is SVGIG (reference sequence). The CDR3 reads CALSTFGQIAKNIQYF. CDR3 sequence (DNA): TGTGCCCTATCTACGTTCGGACAGATAGCCAAAAACATTCAGTACTTC.

The chain carries TRBV29-1 and TRBJ1-2, with D possibly being TRBD1 (5 bases). Trimming pared 0 bases from V and 3 bases from J, leaving 14 bases between. This CDR3 is built from 15 residues. Per the germline V gene, CDR1 is SQVTM and CDR2 is ANQGSEA. CDR3 nucleotide sequence: TGCAGCGTTGAAGATCCCGAACGGACATACTATGGCTACACCTTC. This gives the protein CSVEDPERTYYGYTF.

The gene calls are TRBV4-2 and TRBJ2-7, with 12 bases identical to TRBD2. V was pared by 0 bases and J by 6 bases, with 12 bases of the junction left unmatched. Germline CDR1 is LGHNA and CDR2 is YNFKEQ. The CDR3 extends over 18 amino acids. For the CDR3, the DNA is TGTGCCAGCAGCCAAGAAGGTAAAGCGACTAGCGGGAGTGCCGAGCAGTACTTC. Amino acids: CASSQEGKATSGSAEQYF.

This clone has more than one count but fewer than ten. The V and J genes are TRBV5-4 and TRBJ2-5; the D gene is possibly TRBD2 (6 bases). CDR3 length equals 14 residues. V was clipped by 1 base and J by 5 bases, with 12 bases between them. Germline V gene sequence: CDR1 SGHNT, CDR2 YYREEE (reference sequence). The CDR3 DNA is TGTGCCAGCAGCTTGCGGGCGGAGGGGGAGACCCAGTACTTC. It encodes CASSLRAEGETQYF.

The gene calls are TRBV2 and TRBJ2-7; D possibly corresponds to TRBD1 (6 bases). This CDR3 is built from 16 residues. V shed 3 bases and J shed 2 bases, with 17 bases lying between them. Germline lookup yields CDR1 SNHLY and CDR2 FYNNEI. CDR3 in amino acids: CASSEAGTKATYEQYF. The CDR3 DNA follows: TGTGCCAGCAGTGAGGCCGGGACAAAAGCAACCTACGAGCAGTACTTC. The full variable domain, with the rest looked up from reference TRBV2 and TRBJ2-7, is EPEVTQTPSHQVTQMGQEVILRCVPISNHLYFYWYRQILGQKVEFLVSFYNNEISEKSEIFDDQFSVERPDGSNFTLKIRSTKLEDSAMYFCASSEAGTKATYEQYFGPGTRLTVT.

The genes are TRBV6-1 and TRBJ1-2; D is uncertain. There are 13 residues in the CDR3. In germline, CDR1 is MNHNS, CDR2 SASEGT. V was pared by 1 base and J by 4 bases, with 7 bases between. For the CDR3, the DNA is TGTGCCAGCAGTGAAGGAAGCCGCTATGGCTACACCTTC. Translation: CASSEGSRYGYTF.

The rearrangement uses TRBV19 and TRBJ2-1, with D tentatively TRBD1 (5 bases). Germline CDR1 is LNHDA and CDR2 is SQIVND (reference sequence). V lost 8 bases to trimming and J lost 5 bases, with 19 bases between them. The CDR3 is 15 amino acids. The CDR3 DNA reads TGTGCCAGTGGACAAACCTACAATCTGAACAATGAGCAGTTCTTC. It is translated as CASGQTYNLNNEQFF.

V usage is TRBV29-1 and J usage is TRBJ2-5; D might be TRBD2 (5 bases). Germline V gene sequence: CDR1 SQVTM, CDR2 ANQGSEA. Trimming stripped 4 bases from V and 5 bases from J, with 11 bases between. The CDR3 has 12 amino acids. The CDR3 here is CSVVDGGETQYF. The CDR3 DNA reads as TGCAGCGTTGTCGATGGCGGGGAGACCCAGTACTTC. Full variable domain (remainder filled in from reference TRBV29-1 and TRBJ2-5): SAVISQKPSRDICQRGTSLTIQCQVDSQVTMMFWYRQQPGQSLTLIATANQGSEATYESGFVIDKFPISRPNLTFSTLTVSNMSPEDSSIYLCSVVDGGETQYFGPGTRLLVL.

The CDR3 here is CASTSGSTNTGELFF. For the CDR3, the DNA is TGTGCCAGTACTAGCGGGAGTACGAACACCGGGGAGCTGTTTTTT. The chain links TRBV19 to TRBJ2-2; 10 bases fit TRBD2. The length of the CDR3 is 15 residues. Germline lookup yields CDR1 LNHDA and CDR2 SQIVND (reference sequence). With 7 bases clipped from V and 0 bases from J, the junction kept 2 bases outside the gene matches.

The rearrangement uses TRBV6-5 and TRBJ2-7; 10 bases are a match to TRBD1. Germline V CDR1 and CDR2: MNHEY, SVGAGI. The V gene end was trimmed by 6 bases and the J gene end by 7 bases; junction bases not matched to a gene: 9. This CDR3 comprises 14 residues. CDR3 DNA: TGTGCCAGCAGCAAACGCGACAGGGGGCGAGAGCAGTACTTC. Translation gives CASSKRDRGREQYF.

The rearrangement joins TRBV5-1 to TRBJ2-2; 9 bases line up with TRBD1. V lost 5 bases and J lost 3; bases outside the gene matches: 8. The CDR3 loop spans 16 amino acids. Germline CDR1 and CDR2: SGHRS and YFSETQ. CDR3 amino acids: CASRETGGGYTGELFF. The CDR3 DNA is TGCGCCAGCAGGGAGACAGGGGGAGGTTACACCGGGGAGCTGTTTTTT.

The chain recombines TRBV19 with TRBJ1-5, with TRBD1 matching 8 bases. From germline, CDR1 is LNHDA and CDR2 SQIVND (reference sequence). The CDR3 runs 16 residues. Germline trimming cut 5 bases from V and 7 bases from J; bases unmatched to any gene: 13. DNA of the CDR3: TGTGCCAGTAGTCTGTCGCCCGGACAGGGCGAGCAGCCCCAGCATTTT. Its protein product is CASSLSPGQGEQPQHF.

This chain connects TRBV5-6 to TRBJ2-7, with D possibly TRBD1 on 6 matching bases. Looked up from germline, CDR1 is SGHDT and CDR2 is YYEEEE. The CDR3 sequence is 13 residues long. The ends were cut back, 4 bases at V and 3 bases at J, with 11 bases in the middle. CDR3 nucleotide sequence: TGTGCCAGCAGCAACCGGGACAACTACGAGCAGTACTTC. As protein: CASSNRDNYEQYF.

The CDR3 DNA follows: TGTGCCAGCAGTTTGATGGGCGGGAGCTCCTACAATGAGCAGTTCTTC. It codes for CASSLMGGSSYNEQFF. The gene calls are TRBV28 and TRBJ2-1; 7 positions agree with TRBD2. CDR1 and CDR2 (germline): MDHEN, SYDVKM. J was trimmed by 0 bases and V by 3 bases; bases with no gene match: 5. The CDR3 has 16 residues.

This chain links TRBV27 with TRBJ2-1; TRBD2 might be the D (5 bases). CDR1 and CDR2 from the germline V gene are MNHEY and SMNVEV (reference sequence). V was pared by 0 bases and J by 10 bases, with 16 bases between. The CDR3 loop spans 15 amino acids. The CDR3 sequence: CASSLSITGTGEQFF. DNA of the CDR3: TGTGCCAGCAGTTTATCGATCACGGGTACGGGGGAGCAGTTCTTC.

The chain has TRBV18 and TRBJ2-7; 8 nucleotides match TRBD1. V was pared by 6 bases and J by 2 bases, with 6 bases of the junction left unmatched. The length of the CDR3 is 14 residues. The germline gives CDR1 KGHSH, CDR2 LQKENI. This chain's CDR3 is CASSNGQGPYEQYF. The CDR3, as DNA: TGTGCCAGCTCGAATGGACAGGGTCCCTACGAGCAGTACTTC.

This clone has just one count. This sequence joins TRBV6-1 and TRBJ2-1; TRBD2 matches at 12 bases. The ends lost 3 bases at V and 7 bases at J; junction bases unmatched: 7. Germline V CDR1 and CDR2: MNHNS, SASEGT. CDR3 size: 16 residues. The CDR3 DNA is TGTGCCAGCAGTGAGGGGCTAGCGGGAGGGCTAAATGAGCAGTTCTTC. Translation gives CASSEGLAGGLNEQFF.

The chain uses TRBV28 and TRBJ1-2; D gene unclear. Germline loops: CDR1 MDHEN, CDR2 SYDVKM. V was pared by 6 bases and J by 7 bases, with 18 bases between. The CDR3 runs 14 residues. DNA of the CDR3: TGTGCCAGCAGGAGCCCGGCGGGATGGGCTGGCTACACCTTC. Translating it yields CASRSPAGWAGYTF.

This rearrangement joins TRBV7-3 to TRBJ2-2; 11 bases are shared with TRBD1. This CDR3 is built from 16 residues. The germline V gene encodes CDR1 SGHTA and CDR2 FQGTGA. The ends lost 5 bases at V and 4 bases at J; junction bases unmatched: 6. CDR3 sequence (DNA): TGTGCCAGCAGCGACCGGACAGGGGGCATCACCGGGGAGCTGTTTTTT. Encoded protein: CASSDRTGGITGELFF.

The chain is built from TRBV7-6 and TRBJ2-1, with D hard to call. Germline V CDR1 and CDR2: SGHVS, FNYEAQ. With 5 bases removed from V and 1 base from J, the gap between germline ends came to 15 bases. This CDR3 has 16 amino acids. The CDR3 here is CASSKTTGASYNEQFF. For the CDR3, the DNA is TGTGCCAGCAGCAAAACAACGGGTGCGTCCTACAATGAGCAGTTCTTC.

J is TRBJ2-5 and V is TRBV3-1 (or the pseudogene TRBV3-2), with D tentatively TRBD1 (5 bases). The CDR3 sequence is 15 residues long. Deletions cut 1 base from V and 0 bases from J, with 9 bases between. CDR1 and CDR2 from the germline V gene are LGHDT and YNNKEL (reference sequence). This CDR3 is CASSQGPGHQETQYF. CDR3 nucleotide sequence: TGTGCCAGCAGCCAAGGCCCAGGGCACCAAGAGACCCAGTACTTC.

Here the CDR3 DNA reads TGTGCCAGCAGCGTAGGTGGACTATCGGGTGAAAAACTGTTTTTT. Its translation is CASSVGGLSGEKLFF. The chain uses TRBV9 and TRBJ1-4; D is ambiguous. CDR3 size: 15 residues. V shed 0 bases and J shed 7 bases, with 13 bases lying between them. Germline assignment: CDR1 SGDLS and CDR2 YYNGEE.

The genes are TRBV7-6 and TRBJ2-3; 9 nucleotides agree with TRBD1. The junction had 15 bases not matched to a gene; V was cut back by 2 bases and J by 6 bases. This CDR3 has 18 amino acids. In germline, CDR1 is SGHVS, CDR2 FNYEAQ. For the CDR3, the DNA is TGTGCCAGCAGCTTATTTTCGTTTACGGGACAGGGTTTCGATACGCAGTATTTT. Its translation: CASSLFSFTGQGFDTQYF.

This sequence joins TRBV2 and TRBJ2-7; D unresolved. The CDR3 extends over 15 amino acids. Trimming shortened V by 3 bases and J by 4 bases, and 16 bases separated the two germline ends. Germline V gene data show CDR1 as SNHLY and CDR2 as FYNNEI. The DNA for the CDR3 is TGTGCCAGCAGTGAGGAGCTCTGGAATTCGTACGAGCAGTACTTC. It encodes CASSEELWNSYEQYF.

The chain recombines TRBV5-5 with TRBJ1-2; D unclear. The CDR3 runs 13 residues. The germline V and J ends were trimmed by 0 bases and 2 bases, with 5 bases remaining between them. CDR1 is SGHKS and CDR2 is YYEKEE in the germline V gene (reference sequence). The CDR3 bases are TGTGCCAGCAGCTTGGTAGCAAACTATGGCTACACCTTC. Protein sequence: CASSLVANYGYTF.

The chain uses TRBV7-2 and TRBJ2-1; D might be TRBD2 (5 bases). This CDR3 contains 15 residues. Germline values: CDR1 SGHTA, CDR2 FQGNSA. Trimming removed 1 base from V and 2 bases from J, with 9 bases in between. In DNA, the CDR3 is TGTGCCAGCAGCTTAGTGAGTAGCGCCTACAATGAGCAGTTCTTC. It codes for CASSLVSSAYNEQFF. Using reference TRBV7-2 and TRBJ2-1 for the parts outside the CDR3, the full variable domain is GAGVSQSPSNKVTEKGKDVELRCDPISGHTALYWYRQSLGQGLEFLIYFQGNSAPDKSGLPSDRFSAERTGGSVSTLTIQRTQQEDSAVYLCASSLVSSAYNEQFFGPGTRLTVL.

V gene TRBV9 combines with J gene TRBJ1-6; perhaps TRBD1 as D (6 bases). Germline-derived CDR1 and CDR2 are SGDLS and YYNGEE. This CDR3 region has 14 residues. V was trimmed by 0 bases and J by 6 bases, leaving 7 bases between them. CDR3 DNA: TGTGCCAGCAGCGTAGGGACAGCTAATTCACCCCTCCACTTT. It is translated as CASSVGTANSPLHF.

The chain combines TRBV28 with TRBJ1-2, with a weak D call TRBD1 (6 bases). Germline V gene lookup returns CDR1 MDHEN and CDR2 SYDVKM. V was trimmed by 4 bases and J by 7 bases, leaving 7 bases between them. CDR3 length: 11 amino acids. The CDR3 DNA follows: TGTGCCAGCAGTTCGACAGGTGGCTACACCTTC. This codes for CASSSTGGYTF.

The V call is TRBV19, the J call TRBJ1-5, with D perhaps matching TRBD1 (6 bases). The germline V gene has CDR1 LNHDA and CDR2 SQIVND (reference sequence). Trimming left V 2 bases short and J 0 bases short, with 11 bases between. This CDR3 is built from 16 residues. The CDR3 region is CASSITGIDSNQPQHF. The CDR3 DNA sequence: TGTGCCAGTAGTATAACAGGGATCGATAGCAATCAGCCCCAGCATTTT.

This rearrangement joins TRBV19 to TRBJ1-1; tentatively, D is TRBD1 (6 bases). The CDR3 contains 13 residues. CDR1 is LNHDA and CDR2 is SQIVND in the germline V gene (reference sequence). The V and J ends lost 5 bases and 0 bases respectively, with 7 bases between them. CDR3 protein: CASSSGVNTEAFF. CDR3 in DNA: TGTGCCAGTAGTTCAGGGGTGAACACTGAAGCTTTCTTT.

The chain carries TRBV24-1 and TRBJ1-1; weak D call: TRBD1 (6 bases). This CDR3 is built from 15 residues. Trimming left V 2 bases short and J 2 bases short, with 11 bases between. The germline CDR1 and CDR2 sequences are KGHDR and SFDVKD. CDR3 nucleotides: TGTGCCACCAGTGATTCCAAACAGGGAAACACTGAAGCTTTCTTT. Its protein product is CATSDSKQGNTEAFF.

V and J are TRBV4-3 and TRBJ2-2; 8 nucleotides agree with TRBD2. With 1 base clipped from V and 7 bases from J, the junction kept 11 bases outside the gene matches. This CDR3 comprises 17 residues. In germline, CDR1 is LGHNA, CDR2 YSLEER. The CDR3 DNA follows: TGCGCCAGCAGCCAAGGGCTAGTAGCGGGGTTGAACGGGGAGCTGTTTTTT. It yields the protein CASSQGLVAGLNGELFF.